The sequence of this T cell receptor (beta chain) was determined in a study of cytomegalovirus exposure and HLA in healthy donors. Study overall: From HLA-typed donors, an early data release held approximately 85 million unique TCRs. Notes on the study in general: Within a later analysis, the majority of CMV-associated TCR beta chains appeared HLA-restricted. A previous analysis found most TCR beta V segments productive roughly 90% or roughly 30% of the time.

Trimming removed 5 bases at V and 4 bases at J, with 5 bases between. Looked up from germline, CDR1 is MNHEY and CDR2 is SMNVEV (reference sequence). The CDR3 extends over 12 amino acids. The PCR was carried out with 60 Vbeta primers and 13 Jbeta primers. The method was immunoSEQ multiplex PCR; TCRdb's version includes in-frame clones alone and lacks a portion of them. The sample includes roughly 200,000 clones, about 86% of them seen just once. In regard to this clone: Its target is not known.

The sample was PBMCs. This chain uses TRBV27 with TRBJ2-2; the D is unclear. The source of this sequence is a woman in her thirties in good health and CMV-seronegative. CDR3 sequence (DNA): TGTGCCAGCAGTCTCTTCACCGGGGAGCTGTTTTTT. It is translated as CASSLFTGELFF.